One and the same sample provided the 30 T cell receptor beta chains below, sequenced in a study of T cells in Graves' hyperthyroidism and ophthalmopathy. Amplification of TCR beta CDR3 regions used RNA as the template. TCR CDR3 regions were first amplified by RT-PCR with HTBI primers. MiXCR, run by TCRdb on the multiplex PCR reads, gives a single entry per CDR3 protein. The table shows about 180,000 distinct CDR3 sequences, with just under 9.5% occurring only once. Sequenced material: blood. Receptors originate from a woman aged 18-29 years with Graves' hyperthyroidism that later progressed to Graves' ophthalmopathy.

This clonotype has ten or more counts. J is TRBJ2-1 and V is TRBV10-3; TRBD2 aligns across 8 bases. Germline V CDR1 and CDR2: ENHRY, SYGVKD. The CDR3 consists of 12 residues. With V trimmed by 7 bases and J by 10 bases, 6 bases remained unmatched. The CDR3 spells CAITGTRSEQFF. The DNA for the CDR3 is TGTGCCATCACCGGGACTAGAAGCGAGCAGTTCTTC.

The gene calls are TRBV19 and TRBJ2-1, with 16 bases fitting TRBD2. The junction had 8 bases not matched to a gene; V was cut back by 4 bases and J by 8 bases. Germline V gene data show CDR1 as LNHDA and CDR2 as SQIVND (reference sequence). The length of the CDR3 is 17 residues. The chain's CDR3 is CASSTGLAGGYYDEQFF. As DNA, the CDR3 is TGTGCCAGTAGTACGGGACTAGCGGGAGGGTATTACGATGAGCAGTTCTTC.

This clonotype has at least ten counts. The CDR3 reads CASSERVGYGYTF. DNA of the CDR3: TGTGCCAGCAGTGAAAGGGTTGGCTATGGCTACACCTTC. The chain uses TRBV25-1 and TRBJ1-2; no definite D call. V was cut by 2 bases and J by 4 bases, with 8 bases left in between. CDR3 length: 13 amino acids. Germline V gene sequence: CDR1 MGHDK, CDR2 SYGVNS.

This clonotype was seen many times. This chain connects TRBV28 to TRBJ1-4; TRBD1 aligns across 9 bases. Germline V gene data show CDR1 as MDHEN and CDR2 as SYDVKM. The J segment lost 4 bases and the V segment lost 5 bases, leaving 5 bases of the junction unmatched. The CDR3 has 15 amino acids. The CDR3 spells CASSRTGVFNEKLFF. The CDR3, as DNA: TGTGCCAGCAGTCGGACAGGGGTTTTTAATGAAAAACTGTTTTTT.

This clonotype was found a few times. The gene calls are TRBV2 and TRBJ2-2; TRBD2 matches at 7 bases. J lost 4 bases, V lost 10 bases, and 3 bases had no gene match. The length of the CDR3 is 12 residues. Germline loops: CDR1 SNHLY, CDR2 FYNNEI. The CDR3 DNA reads TGTGCCACCACGGGGGGCACCGGGGAGCTGTTTTTT. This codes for CATTGGTGELFF.

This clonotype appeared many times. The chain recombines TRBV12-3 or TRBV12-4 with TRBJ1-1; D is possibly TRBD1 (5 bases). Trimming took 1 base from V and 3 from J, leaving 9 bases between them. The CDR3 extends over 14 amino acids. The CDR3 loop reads CASSLGRQYTEAFF. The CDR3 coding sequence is TGTGCCAGCAGTTTAGGAAGACAGTACACTGAAGCTTTCTTT.

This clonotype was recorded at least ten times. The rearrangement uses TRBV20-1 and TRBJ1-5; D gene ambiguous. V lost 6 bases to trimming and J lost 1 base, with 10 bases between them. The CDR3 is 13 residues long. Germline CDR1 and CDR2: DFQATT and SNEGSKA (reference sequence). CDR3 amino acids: CSARTGSNQPQHF. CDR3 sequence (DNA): TGCAGTGCGAGAACCGGGAGCAATCAGCCCCAGCATTTT.

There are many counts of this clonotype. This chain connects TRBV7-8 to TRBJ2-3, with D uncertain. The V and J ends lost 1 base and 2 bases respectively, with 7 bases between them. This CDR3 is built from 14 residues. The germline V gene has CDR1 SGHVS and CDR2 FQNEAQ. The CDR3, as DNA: TGTGCCAGCAGCTTAGAGCCGGTCACAGATACGCAGTATTTT. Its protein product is CASSLEPVTDTQYF.

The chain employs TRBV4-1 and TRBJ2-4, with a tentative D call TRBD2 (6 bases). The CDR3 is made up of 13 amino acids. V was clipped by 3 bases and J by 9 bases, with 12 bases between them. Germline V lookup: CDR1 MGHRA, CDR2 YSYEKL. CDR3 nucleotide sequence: TGCGCCAGCAGCCACTCCGGGAGCGGCATTCAGTACTTC. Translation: CASSHSGSGIQYF.

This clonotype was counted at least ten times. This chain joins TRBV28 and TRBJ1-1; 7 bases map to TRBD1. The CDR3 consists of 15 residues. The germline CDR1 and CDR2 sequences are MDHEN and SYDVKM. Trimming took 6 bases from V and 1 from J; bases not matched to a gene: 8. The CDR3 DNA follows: TGTGCCAGCAGACTGACAGGGACGACGAACACTGAAGCTTTCTTT. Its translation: CASRLTGTTNTEAFF. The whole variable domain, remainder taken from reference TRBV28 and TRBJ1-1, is DVKVTQSSRYLVKRTGEKVFLECVQDMDHENMFWYRQDPGLGLRLIYFSYDVKMKEKGDIPEGYSVSREKKERFSLILESASTNQTSMYLCASRLTGTTNTEAFFGQGTRLTVV.

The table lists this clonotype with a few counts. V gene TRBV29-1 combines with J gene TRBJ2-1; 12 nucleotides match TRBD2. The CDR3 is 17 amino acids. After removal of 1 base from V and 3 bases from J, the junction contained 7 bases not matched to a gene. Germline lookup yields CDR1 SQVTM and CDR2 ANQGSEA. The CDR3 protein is CSVEGLAGGHGYNEQFF. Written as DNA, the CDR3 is TGCAGCGTTGAAGGGCTAGCGGGAGGGCATGGCTACAATGAGCAGTTCTTC.

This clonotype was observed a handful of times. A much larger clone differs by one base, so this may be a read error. The CDR3 reads CASSLEFSGRQPQHF. For the CDR3, the DNA is TGTGCCAGCAGCTTAGAGTTCTCAGGGCGACAGCCCCAGCATTTT. This chain joins TRBV7-2 and TRBJ1-5; tentatively, D is TRBD1 (5 bases). Per germline, CDR1 SGHTA and CDR2 FQGNSA. Deletions cut 1 base from V and 7 bases from J, with 14 bases between. CDR3 length equals 15 residues.

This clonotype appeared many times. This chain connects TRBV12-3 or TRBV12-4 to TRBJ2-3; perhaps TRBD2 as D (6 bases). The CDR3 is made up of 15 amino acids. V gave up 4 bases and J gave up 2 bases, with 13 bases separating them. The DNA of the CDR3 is TGTGCCAGCAGTTACCGAGCGGGTATCACAGATACGCAGTATTTT. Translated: CASSYRAGITDTQYF.

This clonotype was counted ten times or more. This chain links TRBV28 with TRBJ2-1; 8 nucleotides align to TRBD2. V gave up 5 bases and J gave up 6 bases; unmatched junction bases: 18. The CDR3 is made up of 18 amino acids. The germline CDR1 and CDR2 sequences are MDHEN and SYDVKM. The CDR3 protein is CASSVITPFGGGSNEQFF. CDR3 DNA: TGTGCCAGCAGTGTGATTACCCCATTTGGCGGGGGGAGCAATGAGCAGTTCTTC.

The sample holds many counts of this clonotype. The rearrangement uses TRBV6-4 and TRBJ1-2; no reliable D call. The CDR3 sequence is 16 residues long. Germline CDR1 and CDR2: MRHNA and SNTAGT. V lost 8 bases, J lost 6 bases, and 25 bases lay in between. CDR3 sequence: CASRPGVGTNSDGYTF. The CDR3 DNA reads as TGTGCCAGCCGCCCTGGGGTGGGCACAAATTCGGATGGCTACACCTTC.

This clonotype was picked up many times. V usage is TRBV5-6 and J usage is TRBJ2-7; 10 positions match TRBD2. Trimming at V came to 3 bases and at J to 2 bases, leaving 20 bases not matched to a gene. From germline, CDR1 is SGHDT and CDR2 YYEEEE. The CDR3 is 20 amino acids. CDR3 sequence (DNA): TGTGCCAGCAGCTCCACTGGGAGCCTAGCGGGAGTTTGGGATCCCTACGAGCAGTACTTC. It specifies CASSSTGSLAGVWDPYEQYF.

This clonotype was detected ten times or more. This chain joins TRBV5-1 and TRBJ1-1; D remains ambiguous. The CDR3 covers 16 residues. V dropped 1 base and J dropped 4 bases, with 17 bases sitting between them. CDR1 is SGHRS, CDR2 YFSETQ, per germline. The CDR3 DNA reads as TGCGCCAGCAGCTTGTTAGGTTCAGGTTTGGGCACTGAAGCTTTCTTT. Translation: CASSLLGSGLGTEAFF.

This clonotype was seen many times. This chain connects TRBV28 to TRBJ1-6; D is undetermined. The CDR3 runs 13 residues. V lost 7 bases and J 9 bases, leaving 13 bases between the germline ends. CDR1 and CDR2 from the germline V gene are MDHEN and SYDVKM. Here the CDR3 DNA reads TGTGCCAGCAATTGGGGAACGGGTTCACCCCTCCACTTT. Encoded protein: CASNWGTGSPLHF.

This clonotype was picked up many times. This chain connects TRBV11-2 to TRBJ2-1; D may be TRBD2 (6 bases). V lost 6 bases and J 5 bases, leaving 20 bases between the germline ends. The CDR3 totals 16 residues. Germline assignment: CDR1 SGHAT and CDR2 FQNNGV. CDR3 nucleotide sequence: TGTGCCAGCAGTTTGAGACTAGGCAGGGCGAACAATGAGCAGTTCTTC. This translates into CASSLRLGRANNEQFF.

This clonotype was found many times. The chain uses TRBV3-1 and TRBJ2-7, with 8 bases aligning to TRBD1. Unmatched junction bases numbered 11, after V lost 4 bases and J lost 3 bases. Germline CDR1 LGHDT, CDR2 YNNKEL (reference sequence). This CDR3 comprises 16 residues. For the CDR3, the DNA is TGTGCCAGCAGCCGGATGAGGATCGGACAGGGCTACGAGCAGTACTTC. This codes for CASSRMRIGQGYEQYF.

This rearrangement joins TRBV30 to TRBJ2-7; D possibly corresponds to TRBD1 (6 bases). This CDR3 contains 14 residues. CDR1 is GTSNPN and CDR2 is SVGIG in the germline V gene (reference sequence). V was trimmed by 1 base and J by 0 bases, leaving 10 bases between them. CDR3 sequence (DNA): TGTGCCTGGAGTGCGGACAGCCTCTCCTACGAGCAGTACGTC. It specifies CAWSADSLSYEQYV.

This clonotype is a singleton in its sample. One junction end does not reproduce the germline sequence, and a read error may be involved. The CDR3 DNA follows: TGTGCCGGCAGTCTTACAGATACGCAGTATTTT. This encodes CAGSLTDTQYF. The V and J genes are TRBV6-1 and TRBJ2-3; D is ambiguous. Germline CDR1 reads MNHNS; CDR2 reads SASEGT. The CDR3 runs 11 residues.

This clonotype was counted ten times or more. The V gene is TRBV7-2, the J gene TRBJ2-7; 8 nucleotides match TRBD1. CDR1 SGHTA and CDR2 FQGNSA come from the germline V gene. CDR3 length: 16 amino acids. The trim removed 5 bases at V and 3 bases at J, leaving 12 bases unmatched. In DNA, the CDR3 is TGTGCCAGCAGCCGCCGGGGACAGGCCGATTACTACGAGCAGTACTTC. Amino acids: CASSRRGQADYYEQYF.

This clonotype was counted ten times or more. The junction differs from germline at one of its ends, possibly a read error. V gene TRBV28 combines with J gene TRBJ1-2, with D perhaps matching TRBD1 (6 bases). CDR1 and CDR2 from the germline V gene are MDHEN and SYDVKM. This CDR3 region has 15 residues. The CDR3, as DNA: TGTGCCAGCAGGTTATTACAACAGGGTTCCTATGGCTACACCTTC. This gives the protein CASRLLQQGSYGYTF.

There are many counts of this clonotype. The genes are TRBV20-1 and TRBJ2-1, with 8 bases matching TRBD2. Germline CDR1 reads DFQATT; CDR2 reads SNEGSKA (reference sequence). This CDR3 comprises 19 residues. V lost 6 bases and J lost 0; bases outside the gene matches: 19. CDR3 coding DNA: TGCAGTGCGGATAATAGCGGGAACTATGAGATATGCTCCTACAATGAGCAGTTCTTC. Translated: CSADNSGNYEICSYNEQFF.

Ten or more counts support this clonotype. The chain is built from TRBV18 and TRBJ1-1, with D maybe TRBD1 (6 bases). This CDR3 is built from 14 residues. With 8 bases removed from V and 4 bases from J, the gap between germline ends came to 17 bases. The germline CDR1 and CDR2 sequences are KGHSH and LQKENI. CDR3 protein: CASTSDQGGTEAFF. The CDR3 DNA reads TGTGCCAGCACAAGCGATCAAGGGGGCACTGAAGCTTTCTTT. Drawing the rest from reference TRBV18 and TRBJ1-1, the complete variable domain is NAGVMQNPRHLVRRRGQEARLRCSPMKGHSHVYWYRQLPEEGLKFMVYLQKENIIDESGMPKERFSAEFPKEGPSILRIQQVVRGDSAAYFCASTSDQGGTEAFFGQGTRLTVV.

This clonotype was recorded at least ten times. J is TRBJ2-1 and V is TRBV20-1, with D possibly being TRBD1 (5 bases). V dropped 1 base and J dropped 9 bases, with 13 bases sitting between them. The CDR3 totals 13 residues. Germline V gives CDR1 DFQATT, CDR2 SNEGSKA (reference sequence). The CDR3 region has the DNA TGCAGTGCTAGAGTGACCCTAAGGGGTGAGCAGTTCTTC. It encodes CSARVTLRGEQFF.

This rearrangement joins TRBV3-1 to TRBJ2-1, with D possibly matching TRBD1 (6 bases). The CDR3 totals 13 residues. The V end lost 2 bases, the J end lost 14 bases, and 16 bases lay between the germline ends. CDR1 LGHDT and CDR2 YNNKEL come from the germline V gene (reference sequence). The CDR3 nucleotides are TGTGCCAGCAGCCAATGGCCGGACAGAAAAGAGTTCTTC. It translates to CASSQWPDRKEFF.

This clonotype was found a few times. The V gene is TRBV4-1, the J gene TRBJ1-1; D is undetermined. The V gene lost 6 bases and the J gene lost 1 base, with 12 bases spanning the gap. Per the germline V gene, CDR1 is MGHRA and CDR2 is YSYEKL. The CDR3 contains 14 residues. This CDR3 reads CASRDQLRNTEAFF. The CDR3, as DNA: TGCGCCAGCAGGGACCAACTAAGGAACACTGAAGCTTTCTTT.

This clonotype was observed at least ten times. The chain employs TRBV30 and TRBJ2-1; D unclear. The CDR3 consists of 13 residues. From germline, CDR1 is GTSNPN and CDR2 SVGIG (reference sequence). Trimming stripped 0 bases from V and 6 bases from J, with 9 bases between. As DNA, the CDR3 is TGTGCCTGGAGTGTACGTTTCGTCAATGAGCAGTTCTTC. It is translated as CAWSVRFVNEQFF.